This T cell receptor beta chain was documented in a study of blood T cells in healthy people across ages. Per the germline V gene, CDR1 is SGHRS and CDR2 is YFSETQ. V lost 0 bases to trimming and J lost 0 bases, with 8 bases between them. This CDR3 is built from 15 residues. Alongside a J-beta primer mix, a sample-barcoded 5' primer served in a second PCR lasting about 7 to 12 cycles. MiXCR was run by TCRdb on the 5' RACE reads, yielding one entry per CDR3 protein. Found here are about 670,000 distinct CDR3 sequences, about 50% of them singletons; the top ten hold 13%. The sample consisted of blood. This sequence originates from an elderly woman in good health. V and J are TRBV5-1 and TRBJ2-3, with D uncertain. The CDR3 DNA reads as TGCGCCAGCAGCTTGGCAGCCTCTAGCACAGATACGCAGTATTTT. Translated, it gives CASSLAASSTDTQYF.